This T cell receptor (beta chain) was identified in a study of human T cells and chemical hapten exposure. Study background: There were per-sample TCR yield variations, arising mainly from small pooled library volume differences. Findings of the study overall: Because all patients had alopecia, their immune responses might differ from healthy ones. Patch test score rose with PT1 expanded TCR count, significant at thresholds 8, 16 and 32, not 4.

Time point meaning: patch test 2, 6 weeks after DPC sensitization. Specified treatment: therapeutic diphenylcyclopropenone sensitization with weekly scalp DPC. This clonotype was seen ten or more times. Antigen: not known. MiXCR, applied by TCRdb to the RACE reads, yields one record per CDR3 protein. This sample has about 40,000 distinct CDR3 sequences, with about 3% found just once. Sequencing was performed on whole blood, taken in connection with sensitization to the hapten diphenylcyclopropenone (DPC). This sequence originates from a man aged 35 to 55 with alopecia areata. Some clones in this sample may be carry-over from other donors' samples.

The CDR3 protein is CSAEPGQGKEKLFF. In nucleotides, the CDR3 is TGCAGTGCTGAACCGGGACAGGGAAAAGAAAAACTGTTTTTT. The rearrangement joins TRBV20-1 to TRBJ1-4; 9 bases align to TRBD1. The CDR3 covers 14 residues. The germline CDR1 and CDR2 sequences are DFQATT and SNEGSKA (reference sequence). Germline trimming cut 5 bases from V and 8 bases from J; bases unmatched to any gene: 9.